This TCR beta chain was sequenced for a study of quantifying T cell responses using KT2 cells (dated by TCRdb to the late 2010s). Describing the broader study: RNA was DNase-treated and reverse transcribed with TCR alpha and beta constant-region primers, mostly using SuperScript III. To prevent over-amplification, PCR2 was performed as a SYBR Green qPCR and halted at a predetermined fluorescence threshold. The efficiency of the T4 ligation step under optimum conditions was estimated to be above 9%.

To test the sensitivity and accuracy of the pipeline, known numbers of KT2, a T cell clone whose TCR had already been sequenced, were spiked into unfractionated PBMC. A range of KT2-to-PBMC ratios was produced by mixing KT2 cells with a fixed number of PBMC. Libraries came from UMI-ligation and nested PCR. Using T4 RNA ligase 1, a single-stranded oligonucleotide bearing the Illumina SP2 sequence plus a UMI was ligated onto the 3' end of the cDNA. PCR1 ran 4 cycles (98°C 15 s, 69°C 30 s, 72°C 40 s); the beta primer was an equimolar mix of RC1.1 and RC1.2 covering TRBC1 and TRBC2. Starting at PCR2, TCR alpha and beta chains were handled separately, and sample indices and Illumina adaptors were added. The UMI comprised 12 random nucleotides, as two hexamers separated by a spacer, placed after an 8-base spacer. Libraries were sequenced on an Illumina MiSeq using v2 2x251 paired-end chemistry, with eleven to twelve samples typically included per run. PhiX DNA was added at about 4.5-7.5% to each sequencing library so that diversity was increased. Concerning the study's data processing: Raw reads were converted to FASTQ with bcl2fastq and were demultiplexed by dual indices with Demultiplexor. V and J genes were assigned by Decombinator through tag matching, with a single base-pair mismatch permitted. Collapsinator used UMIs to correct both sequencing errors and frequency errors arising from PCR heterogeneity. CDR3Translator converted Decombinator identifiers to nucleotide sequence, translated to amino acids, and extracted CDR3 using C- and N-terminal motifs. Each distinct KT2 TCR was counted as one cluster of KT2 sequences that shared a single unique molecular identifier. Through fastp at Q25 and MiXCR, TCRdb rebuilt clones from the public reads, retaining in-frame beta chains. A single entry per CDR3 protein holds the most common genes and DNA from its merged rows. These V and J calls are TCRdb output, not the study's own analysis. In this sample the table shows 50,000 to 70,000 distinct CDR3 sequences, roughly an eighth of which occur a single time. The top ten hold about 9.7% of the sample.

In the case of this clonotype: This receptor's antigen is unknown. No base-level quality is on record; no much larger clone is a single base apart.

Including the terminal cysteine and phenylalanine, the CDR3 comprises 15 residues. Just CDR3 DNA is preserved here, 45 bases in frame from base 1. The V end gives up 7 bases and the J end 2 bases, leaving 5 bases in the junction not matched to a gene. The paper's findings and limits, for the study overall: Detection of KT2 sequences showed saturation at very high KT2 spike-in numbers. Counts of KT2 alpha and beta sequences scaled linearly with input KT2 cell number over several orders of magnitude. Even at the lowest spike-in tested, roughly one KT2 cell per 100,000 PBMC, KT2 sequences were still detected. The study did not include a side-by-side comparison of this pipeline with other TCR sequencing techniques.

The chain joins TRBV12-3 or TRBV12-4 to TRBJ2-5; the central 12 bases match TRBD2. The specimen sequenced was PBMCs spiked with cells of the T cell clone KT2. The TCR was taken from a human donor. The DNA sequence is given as TGTGCCAGCACCCAGACTAGCGGGGGACAAGAGACCCAGTACTTC. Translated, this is CASTQTSGGQETQYF.